This is a list of T cell receptor beta chains from one sample in a study of identical twins. From the 5' RACE reads, TCRdb called clonotypes with MiXCR, one entry per CDR3 protein. Here the sample spans a few hundred thousand distinct CDR3 sequences, approximately 10% being singletons. The sample was also linked to a second study, of yellow fever vaccine responses in identical twins.

What was sequenced was PBMCs. Every receptor here comes from a woman in her late teens or twenties in good health. CDR3s include the opening cysteine and the closing phenylalanine or tryptophan. The order of the fields is V gene, CDR3 length, J gene, clone size, D gene, CDR3 protein, CDR3 DNA. The D gene is left open where the match is weak. A row's size may be missing; if present it is once, few, many or a size class.

v_call: TRBV4-2
cdr3_length: 14
j_call: TRBJ2-2
clone_size: many
d_call: TRBD1
cdr3_aa: CASSPGTETGELFF
cdr3_nt: TGTGCCAGCAGCCCAGGGACAGAGACCGGGGAGCTGTTTTTT

v_call: TRBV7-9
cdr3_length: 15
j_call: TRBJ2-2
clone_size: .
d_call: TRBD1
cdr3_aa: CASSLRSGGEGELFF
cdr3_nt: TGTGCCAGCAGCCTACGATCAGGGGGCGAAGGGGAGCTGTTTTTT

v_call: TRBV7-3
cdr3_length: 13
j_call: TRBJ1-2
clone_size: .
d_call: .
cdr3_aa: CASSLMPGYGYTF
cdr3_nt: TGTGCCAGCAGCTTAATGCCGGGATATGGCTACACCTTC

v_call: TRBV7-2
cdr3_length: 11
j_call: TRBJ2-3
clone_size: .
d_call: .
cdr3_aa: CASSLANPQYF
cdr3_nt: TGTGCCAGCAGCTTAGCGAATCCGCAGTATTTT

v_call: TRBV4-2
cdr3_length: 16
j_call: TRBJ2-5
clone_size: many
d_call: .
cdr3_aa: CASSQEETSMSRTQYF
cdr3_nt: TGTGCCAGCAGCCAAGAAGAGACCTCCATGTCGCGGACCCAGTACTTC

v_call: TRBV27
cdr3_length: 13
j_call: TRBJ2-7
clone_size: few
d_call: .
cdr3_aa: CASSFRQFYEQYF
cdr3_nt: TGTGCCAGCAGTTTCCGGCAATTCTACGAGCAGTACTTC

v_call: TRBV7-9
cdr3_length: 14
j_call: TRBJ2-2
clone_size: .
d_call: TRBD1
cdr3_aa: CASSFTGGPGELFF
cdr3_nt: TGTGCCAGCAGCTTCACAGGGGGCCCCGGGGAGCTGTTTTTT

v_call: TRBV6-6
cdr3_length: 13
j_call: TRBJ1-1
clone_size: .
d_call: .
cdr3_aa: CAGTRTLNTEAFF
cdr3_nt: TGTGCCGGCACGCGGACCCTCAACACTGAAGCTTTCTTT

v_call: TRBV9
cdr3_length: 13
j_call: TRBJ2-2
clone_size: many
d_call: .
cdr3_aa: CASSVAVSGELFF
cdr3_nt: TGTGCCAGCAGCGTAGCTGTCTCCGGGGAGCTGTTTTTT

v_call: TRBV27
cdr3_length: 15
j_call: TRBJ2-1
clone_size: few
d_call: TRBD2
cdr3_aa: CASSKSSGRWDEQFF
cdr3_nt: TGTGCCAGCAGCAAATCTAGCGGGAGGTGGGATGAGCAGTTCTTC

v_call: TRBV10-3
cdr3_length: 12
j_call: TRBJ2-7
clone_size: many
d_call: .
cdr3_aa: CAISEGNYEQYF
cdr3_nt: TGTGCCATCAGTGAAGGCAACTACGAGCAGTACTTC

v_call: TRBV2
cdr3_length: 13
j_call: TRBJ2-1
clone_size: few
d_call: .
cdr3_aa: CASRGLGADEQFF
cdr3_nt: TGTGCCAGCAGGGGACTCGGAGCGGATGAGCAGTTCTTC

v_call: TRBV12-3/TRBV12-4
cdr3_length: 12
j_call: TRBJ2-2
clone_size: many
d_call: .
cdr3_aa: CASSWGSMELFF
cdr3_nt: TGTGCCAGCAGTTGGGGGTCGATGGAGCTGTTTTTT

v_call: TRBV18
cdr3_length: 14
j_call: TRBJ2-7
clone_size: .
d_call: TRBD1
cdr3_aa: CASSPVQGAGEQYF
cdr3_nt: TGTGCCAGCTCACCAGTCCAGGGGGCCGGCGAGCAGTACTTC

v_call: TRBV7-2
cdr3_length: 14
j_call: TRBJ2-1
clone_size: .
d_call: .
cdr3_aa: CASSFIGAHNEQFF
cdr3_nt: TGTGCCAGCAGCTTTATAGGGGCCCACAATGAGCAGTTCTTC

v_call: TRBV3-1
cdr3_length: 14
j_call: TRBJ2-7
clone_size: many
d_call: .
cdr3_aa: CASSQATPTYEQYF
cdr3_nt: TGTGCCAGCAGCCAAGCAACACCCACCTACGAGCAGTACTTC

v_call: TRBV6-2/TRBV6-3
cdr3_length: 13
j_call: TRBJ1-1
clone_size: .
d_call: .
cdr3_aa: CASTFSSNTEAFF
cdr3_nt: TGTGCCAGCACCTTCTCATCGAACACTGAAGCTTTCTTT

v_call: TRBV6-2/TRBV6-3
cdr3_length: 15
j_call: TRBJ2-7
clone_size: many
d_call: TRBD2
cdr3_aa: CASRNRRESSYEQYF
cdr3_nt: TGTGCCAGCAGAAATCGGCGGGAGTCCTCCTACGAGCAGTACTTC

v_call: TRBV3-1
cdr3_length: 17
j_call: TRBJ2-3
clone_size: .
d_call: .
cdr3_aa: CASTQEWAGPYTDTQYF
cdr3_nt: TGTGCCAGCACCCAAGAGTGGGCCGGACCTTACACAGATACGCAGTATTTT

v_call: TRBV5-1
cdr3_length: 15
j_call: TRBJ2-1
clone_size: many
d_call: TRBD2
cdr3_aa: CASSFGTSGYNEQFF
cdr3_nt: TGTGCCAGCAGCTTCGGGACTAGCGGATACAATGAGCAGTTCTTC

v_call: TRBV7-2
cdr3_length: 16
j_call: TRBJ2-7
clone_size: many
d_call: .
cdr3_aa: CASSLNTGRIGSEQYF
cdr3_nt: TGTGCCAGCAGCTTAAACACAGGGAGGATCGGATCCGAGCAGTACTTC

v_call: TRBV12-3/TRBV12-4
cdr3_length: 15
j_call: TRBJ1-1
clone_size: many
d_call: .
cdr3_aa: CASSLLSRAYTEAFF
cdr3_nt: TGTGCCAGCAGTTTATTGTCCCGGGCTTACACTGAAGCTTTCTTT

v_call: TRBV20-1
cdr3_length: 15
j_call: TRBJ2-3
clone_size: .
d_call: TRBD2
cdr3_aa: CSARGTSGNTDTQYF
cdr3_nt: TGCAGTGCTAGGGGGACTAGCGGAAACACAGATACGCAGTATTTT

v_call: TRBV6-1
cdr3_length: 16
j_call: TRBJ2-5
clone_size: many
d_call: .
cdr3_aa: CASSTHLSQGSETQYF
cdr3_nt: TGTGCCAGCAGTACCCACCTCTCACAGGGCAGTGAGACCCAGTACTTC

v_call: TRBV5-1
cdr3_length: 15
j_call: TRBJ1-1
clone_size: .
d_call: .
cdr3_aa: CASSLGQAMNTEAFF
cdr3_nt: TGCGCCAGCAGCTTGGGGCAGGCCATGAACACTGAAGCTTTCTTT

v_call: TRBV29-1
cdr3_length: 13
j_call: TRBJ2-4
clone_size: few
d_call: .
cdr3_aa: CSVDRGSGGIQYF
cdr3_nt: TGCAGCGTCGACAGGGGCTCGGGGGGCATTCAGTACTTC

v_call: TRBV4-1
cdr3_length: 17
j_call: TRBJ2-1
clone_size: .
d_call: TRBD2
cdr3_aa: CASSHLLAGEAFNEQFF
cdr3_nt: TGCGCCAGCAGCCATCTACTAGCGGGAGAGGCTTTCAATGAGCAGTTCTTC

v_call: TRBV10-1
cdr3_length: 17
j_call: TRBJ2-2
clone_size: many
d_call: .
cdr3_aa: CASSDPEWDTNTGELFF
cdr3_nt: TGCGCCAGCAGTGACCCCGAGTGGGACACGAACACCGGGGAGCTGTTTTTT

v_call: TRBV9
cdr3_length: 12
j_call: TRBJ2-5
clone_size: many
d_call: .
cdr3_aa: CASSVGGETQYF
cdr3_nt: TGTGCCAGCAGCGTAGGAGGAGAGACCCAGTACTTC

v_call: TRBV29-1
cdr3_length: 11
j_call: TRBJ2-3
clone_size: many
d_call: .
cdr3_aa: CSVESPILKYF
cdr3_nt: TGCAGCGTTGAATCACCTATTTTGAAGTATTTT

v_call: TRBV7-9
cdr3_length: 16
j_call: TRBJ1-2
clone_size: many
d_call: .
cdr3_aa: CASSLARGTANYGYTF
cdr3_nt: TGTGCCAGCAGCTTAGCGAGGGGCACGGCTAACTATGGCTACACCTTC

v_call: TRBV12-3/TRBV12-4
cdr3_length: 11
j_call: TRBJ2-3
clone_size: many
d_call: .
cdr3_aa: CASIRADTQYF
cdr3_nt: TGTGCCAGCATTAGGGCAGATACGCAGTATTTT

v_call: TRBV4-1
cdr3_length: 16
j_call: TRBJ2-2
clone_size: many
d_call: .
cdr3_aa: CASSQDLARAAGELFF
cdr3_nt: TGCGCCAGCAGCCAAGATTTGGCCCGAGCTGCCGGGGAGCTGTTTTTT

v_call: TRBV20-1
cdr3_length: 13
j_call: TRBJ2-7
clone_size: .
d_call: TRBD1
cdr3_aa: CSAWWDRGHEQYF
cdr3_nt: TGCAGTGCTTGGTGGGACAGGGGCCACGAGCAGTACTTC

v_call: TRBV20-1
cdr3_length: 15
j_call: TRBJ2-1
clone_size: .
d_call: TRBD2
cdr3_aa: CSAPPGLAVYNEQFF
cdr3_nt: TGCAGTGCCCCCCCCGGACTAGCGGTTTACAATGAGCAGTTCTTC

v_call: TRBV7-9
cdr3_length: 17
j_call: TRBJ2-5
clone_size: .
d_call: TRBD2
cdr3_aa: CASSQLTSGRLQETQYF
cdr3_nt: TGTGCCAGCAGCCAATTGACTAGCGGGAGACTACAAGAGACCCAGTACTTC

v_call: TRBV3-1
cdr3_length: 15
j_call: TRBJ2-3
clone_size: .
d_call: TRBD2
cdr3_aa: CASSPGAGGTNTQYF
cdr3_nt: TGTGCCAGCAGCCCCGGAGCGGGGGGGACGAATACGCAGTATTTT

v_call: TRBV11-1
cdr3_length: 18
j_call: TRBJ2-2
clone_size: few
d_call: TRBD1
cdr3_aa: CASSPSPTGVSDTGELFF
cdr3_nt: TGTGCCAGCAGCCCCTCCCCAACAGGGGTCTCGGACACCGGGGAGCTGTTTTTT

v_call: TRBV20-1
cdr3_length: 12
j_call: TRBJ1-2
clone_size: many
d_call: TRBD1
cdr3_aa: CSARTGEYGYTF
cdr3_nt: TGCAGTGCTAGAACAGGGGAGTATGGCTACACCTTC

v_call: TRBV7-6
cdr3_length: 15
j_call: TRBJ2-1
clone_size: .
d_call: .
cdr3_aa: CASSFFGGSYNEQFF
cdr3_nt: TGTGCCAGCAGCTTCTTCGGGGGCTCCTACAATGAGCAGTTCTTC

v_call: TRBV12-3/TRBV12-4
cdr3_length: 14
j_call: TRBJ2-5
clone_size: many
d_call: TRBD1
cdr3_aa: CASSETGGSETQYF
cdr3_nt: TGTGCCAGCAGTGAAACAGGGGGCAGTGAGACCCAGTACTTC

v_call: TRBV10-3
cdr3_length: 15
j_call: TRBJ2-1
clone_size: .
d_call: .
cdr3_aa: CAIRSETSSYNEQFF
cdr3_nt: TGTGCCATCAGATCAGAGACGTCGTCCTACAATGAGCAGTTCTTC

v_call: TRBV12-3/TRBV12-4
cdr3_length: 14
j_call: TRBJ1-1
clone_size: .
d_call: .
cdr3_aa: CASSSNLDSLEAFF
cdr3_nt: TGTGCCAGCAGTTCAAACTTAGACAGCCTAGAAGCTTTCTTT

v_call: TRBV7-2
cdr3_length: 17
j_call: TRBJ2-5
clone_size: many
d_call: TRBD2
cdr3_aa: CASSLVLLAGIGETQYF
cdr3_nt: TGTGCCAGCAGCTTAGTATTACTAGCGGGTATTGGTGAGACCCAGTACTTC

v_call: TRBV2
cdr3_length: 15
j_call: TRBJ2-7
clone_size: few
d_call: TRBD2
cdr3_aa: CASSETSGRAYEQYF
cdr3_nt: TGTGCCAGCAGTGAAACTAGCGGGAGGGCCTACGAGCAGTACTTC

v_call: TRBV7-9
cdr3_length: 13
j_call: TRBJ2-7
clone_size: few
d_call: .
cdr3_aa: CASSSDTITAQYF
cdr3_nt: TGTGCCAGCAGCTCCGACACAATTACGGCGCAGTACTTC

v_call: TRBV6-2/TRBV6-3
cdr3_length: 13
j_call: TRBJ2-1
clone_size: .
d_call: TRBD2
cdr3_aa: CASRSGGGNEQFF
cdr3_nt: TGTGCCAGCAGGTCCGGGGGGGGGAATGAGCAGTTCTTC

v_call: TRBV4-3
cdr3_length: 15
j_call: TRBJ1-5
clone_size: many
d_call: .
cdr3_aa: CASSQEGGSNQPQHF
cdr3_nt: TGCGCCAGCAGCCAAGAAGGTGGGAGCAATCAGCCCCAGCATTTT

v_call: TRBV4-3
cdr3_length: 13
j_call: TRBJ2-7
clone_size: many
d_call: .
cdr3_aa: CASSQDMAYEQYF
cdr3_nt: TGCGCCAGCAGCCAAGATATGGCCTACGAGCAGTACTTC

v_call: TRBV28
cdr3_length: 16
j_call: TRBJ2-7
clone_size: few
d_call: .
cdr3_aa: CASTHGPSGAPYEQYF
cdr3_nt: TGTGCCAGCACCCACGGGCCCTCGGGGGCCCCCTACGAGCAGTACTTC

v_call: TRBV7-2
cdr3_length: 15
j_call: TRBJ2-7
clone_size: few
d_call: .
cdr3_aa: CASSLVEGHSYEQYF
cdr3_nt: TGTGCCAGCAGCTTAGTGGAGGGGCACAGCTACGAGCAGTACTTC

v_call: TRBV4-3
cdr3_length: 16
j_call: TRBJ2-3
clone_size: few
d_call: .
cdr3_aa: CASSHGQIGPTDTQYF
cdr3_nt: TGCGCCAGCAGCCATGGACAGATAGGGCCCACAGATACGCAGTATTTT

v_call: TRBV11-2
cdr3_length: 14
j_call: TRBJ1-3
clone_size: few
d_call: .
cdr3_aa: CASRWGASGNTIYF
cdr3_nt: TGTGCCAGCAGGTGGGGGGCCTCTGGAAACACCATATATTTT